This T cell receptor beta chain was profiled in a study of T cell responses to AZD1222 COVID-19 vaccine. General observations from the study: CD4 TCRs associated with vaccination spanned spike, dominating at 160-218 and 743-854.

A word on this clone: Its antigen is still unknown.

The CDR3 sequence is 14 residues long. V was cut by 10 bases and J by 5 bases, with 20 bases left in between. Looked up from germline, CDR1 is MNHEY and CDR2 is SVGAGI. Profiled with immunoSEQ multiplex PCR; TCRdb holds only in-frame clones, not every one. This sample carries approximately 90,000 clones, around nine tenths of them seen once, and the ten largest clones take about 12%. The sequencing used peripheral blood, collected on day 0 of AZD1222 vaccination. The origin of this receptor is an adult in good health. V and J are TRBV6-5 and TRBJ2-5; tentatively, D is TRBD1 or TRBD2 (6 bases each). The CDR3 region has the DNA TGTGCCACCTCCCCCGGGGGCCGTCGGGAGACCCAGTACTTC. Translation: CATSPGGRRETQYF.